This entry lists 3 T cell receptor beta chains sequenced from one sample in a study of T cells in Graves' hyperthyroidism and ophthalmopathy (dated by TCRdb to between 2017 and 2020). Library creation used multiplex PCR. The run used an Illumina HiSeq 2000. Amplification of TCR beta CDR3 regions was carried out from RNA transcripts. The first round of RT-PCR for the TCR CDR3 was performed with the HTBI primer set and the Qiagen OneStep RT-PCR kit. TCRdb itself trimmed the public reads at Q25 with fastp, ran MiXCR and retained productive beta chains. Here each entry gathers all rows of one CDR3 protein and keeps the most common genes and DNA. The sample includes more than 300,000 distinct CDR3 sequences, with about 14% observed a single time. 9.5% to 12% of the sample is in the top ten clones. Specimen: blood. These receptors were obtained from a woman between 55 and 75 years old with Graves' hyperthyroidism.

On this clonotype: At one boundary the junction diverges from the germline segment, which might be a read error. V gene TRBV9 combines with J gene TRBJ1-2, with unresolved D. The CDR3 sequence is 16 residues long. Germline V gene lookup returns CDR1 SGDLS and CDR2 YYNGEE. The CDR3 protein is CASSVGPPRRNSGYTF. The CDR3 DNA is TGTGCCAGCAGCGTAGGCCCCCCTAGACGGAACTCTGGCTACACCTTC.

This clonotype came up many times. The chain is built from TRBV11-3 and TRBJ2-3, with TRBD2 as a possible D gene (5 bases). V lost 5 bases, J lost 6 bases, and 18 bases lay in between. CDR1 is SGHNT, CDR2 YENEEA, per germline. The CDR3 extends over 15 amino acids. The CDR3: CASSPRPSRRDTQYF. CDR3 coding DNA: TGTGCCAGCAGCCCCCGACCCTCCCGGAGGGATACGCAGTATTTT.

V usage is TRBV6-4 and J usage is TRBJ1-5; no definite D call. This CDR3 has 13 residues. V dropped 7 bases and J dropped 9 bases, with 16 bases sitting between them. Germline CDR1 is MRHNA and CDR2 is SNTAGT. The DNA for the CDR3 is TGTGCCAGCACCCCCCCTGAGTTTCGGCCCCAGCATTTT. This encodes CASTPPEFRPQHF.